The 21 T cell receptor beta chains given below trace back to one sample, sequenced in a study of post-analysis software for immune sequencing data. These receptors are not linked to any known antigen. Findings of the study overall: About five TRBV segments occurring more often in patients than controls included TRBV5-6, TRBV5-1 and TRBV20-1.

Included in the TCR beta cDNA libraries were unique molecular identifiers. TCRdb reanalysed the PCR reads using MiXCR and keeps one entry per CDR3 protein. This table has 740,000 or so distinct CDR3 sequences, around 53% appearing once. The sample comprised blood. Source of these receptors: a girl under 18 with multiple sclerosis.

The V gene is TRBV2, the J gene TRBJ2-1; a weak D match, TRBD1 (5 bases). Germline lookup yields CDR1 SNHLY and CDR2 FYNNEI. The CDR3 covers 14 residues. The V gene lost 7 bases and the J gene lost 6 bases, with 16 bases spanning the gap. The CDR3 nucleotides are TGTGCCAGCAACGAGCACAGGTTATCCAATGAGCAGTTCTTC. Translation: CASNEHRLSNEQFF.

The V call is TRBV6-5, the J call TRBJ2-7; TRBD1 aligns across 9 bases. This CDR3 has 16 residues. J was trimmed by 2 bases and V by 4 bases; bases with no gene match: 9. CDR1 is MNHEY, CDR2 SVGAGI, per germline. The CDR3 nucleotides are TGTGCCAGCAGTTCCACTCCGGGACAGGGAACCTACGAGCAGTACTTC. Translating it yields CASSSTPGQGTYEQYF.

The chain links TRBV20-1 to TRBJ2-7; tentatively, D is TRBD1 (5 bases). The J call may be wrong; the DNA end is better matched by TRBJ2-5. The length of the CDR3 is 14 residues. Germline CDR1 and CDR2: DFQATT and SNEGSKA (reference sequence). CDR3 sequence: CSARVVAGKETQYF. The CDR3, as DNA: TGCAGTGCTAGAGTCGTGGCAGGGAAAGAGACCCAGTACTTC.

The J gene is TRBJ2-3, the V gene TRBV20-1; D unclear. V was trimmed by 2 bases and J by 6 bases, leaving 6 bases between them. There are 11 residues in the CDR3. Germline V gene sequence: CDR1 DFQATT, CDR2 SNEGSKA (reference sequence). The CDR3 nucleotides read TGCAGTGCTAGACCGGACGATACGCAGTATTTT. Residues: CSARPDDTQYF.

This clonotype was observed once. V and J are TRBV7-6 and TRBJ1-1, with D tentatively TRBD1 (5 bases). The CDR3 consists of 15 residues. Germline V lookup: CDR1 SGHVS, CDR2 FNYEAQ. V shed 8 bases and J shed 5 bases, with 21 bases lying between them. CDR3 nucleotides: TGTGCCAGCGGTCGCCTTGGGGCGCTGAGGACTGAAGCTTTCTTT. Translated, it gives CASGRLGALRTEAFF.

This rearrangement joins TRBV5-6 to TRBJ1-5; D perhaps matches TRBD1 (5 bases). Germline values: CDR1 SGHDT, CDR2 YYEEEE. The CDR3 contains 15 residues. Trimming shortened V by 3 bases and J by 2 bases, and 12 bases separated the two germline ends. CDR3 region: CASSSQGMGNQPQHF. CDR3 coding DNA: TGTGCCAGCAGCTCCCAGGGCATGGGCAATCAGCCCCAGCATTTT.

With respect to this clonotype: Mismatch with germline at one junction end may stem from a read error. V gene TRBV15 combines with J gene TRBJ2-5; D may be TRBD2 (6 bases). CDR1 and CDR2 (germline): LNHNV, YYDKDF (reference sequence). CDR3 length equals 15 residues. Here the CDR3 reads CATSSLRKGRETQYF. Written as DNA, the CDR3 is TGTGCCACTAGCAGCCTCCGCAAGGGGAGGGAGACCCAGTACTTC. Together with reference TRBV15 and TRBJ2-5, the CDR3 gives the full variable domain: DAMVIQNPRYQVTQFGKPVTLSCSQTLNHNVMYWYQQKSSQAPKLLFHYYDKDFNNEADTPDNFQSRRPNTSFCFLDIRSPGLGDTAMYLCATSSLRKGRETQYFGPGTRLLVL.

This rearrangement joins TRBV3-1 to TRBJ2-3; 7 bases align to TRBD1. The CDR3 contains 13 residues. Germline V gene lookup returns CDR1 LGHDT and CDR2 YNNKEL (reference sequence). Trimming at V came to 1 base and at J to 11 bases, leaving 6 bases not matched to a gene. Here the CDR3 DNA reads TGTGCCAGCAGCCAAGCAAGACAGGGAAAGCAGTATTTT. The encoded protein is CASSQARQGKQYF.

This clonotype appeared a few times. The V and J genes are TRBV29-1 and TRBJ1-1, with D maybe TRBD1 (5 bases). The CDR3 has 15 residues. The ends were cut back, 5 bases at V and 4 bases at J, with 20 bases in the middle. Germline V CDR1 and CDR2: SQVTM, ANQGSEA. This CDR3 is CSVLGTSPKGTEAFF. The DNA for the CDR3 is TGCAGCGTTCTGGGGACCTCACCCAAGGGCACTGAAGCTTTCTTT. Supplemented by reference TRBV29-1 and TRBJ1-1, the full variable domain reads SAVISQKPSRDICQRGTSLTIQCQVDSQVTMMFWYRQQPGQSLTLIATANQGSEATYESGFVIDKFPISRPNLTFSTLTVSNMSPEDSSIYLCSVLGTSPKGTEAFFGQGTRLTVV.

The chain links TRBV6-5 to TRBJ2-7; 7 bases are shared with TRBD1. Germline-derived CDR1 and CDR2 are MNHEY and SVGAGI. The CDR3 contains 15 residues. V lost 2 bases, J lost 2 bases, and 6 bases stayed unmatched. The CDR3 DNA follows: TGTGCCAGCAGTTACCGGGACAGTGGACCCTACGAGCAGTACTTC. This gives the protein CASSYRDSGPYEQYF.

In this sample, this clonotype turned up a few times. The chain recombines TRBV7-8 with TRBJ2-1; 10 bases line up with TRBD2. The V gene's germline CDR1 is SGHVS and CDR2 FQNEAQ. The CDR3 is made up of 20 amino acids. J was trimmed by 4 bases and V by 5 bases; bases with no gene match: 20. The CDR3 is CASSQGGRGASGSVYNEQFF. The CDR3 DNA is TGTGCCAGCAGCCAAGGGGGCCGGGGGGCTAGCGGGAGTGTTTACAATGAGCAGTTCTTC.

V usage is TRBV20-1 and J usage is TRBJ2-1; 8 nucleotides match TRBD2. Trimming removed 5 bases from V and 5 bases from J; junction bases left unmatched: 11. The germline CDR1 and CDR2 sequences are DFQATT and SNEGSKA (reference sequence). This CDR3 has 15 residues. CDR3 amino acids: CSALAGSGAHNEQFF. CDR3 bases: TGCAGTGCTCTGGCGGGTAGCGGGGCCCACAATGAGCAGTTCTTC.

The rearrangement links TRBV27 to TRBJ1-1, with D hard to call. Germline V gives CDR1 MNHEY, CDR2 SMNVEV (reference sequence). The CDR3 loop spans 16 amino acids. The ends were cut back, 7 bases at V and 0 bases at J, with 18 bases in the middle. This CDR3 is CASTRSTVTMNTEAFF. CDR3 bases: TGTGCCAGCACGAGGTCCACAGTGACCATGAACACTGAAGCTTTCTTT.

This clonotype was found a few times. Sequence at one end of the junction differs from germline and may be a read error. This sequence joins TRBV20-1 and TRBJ1-5; perhaps TRBD1 as D (5 bases). The CDR3 runs to 14 residues. CDR1 is DFQATT, CDR2 SNEGSKA, per germline (reference sequence). CDR3 sequence (DNA): TGCAGTGCTAGAGAACCGAGGGGCAATCAGCCTCAGCATTTT. Translated: CSAREPRGNQPQHF.

This clonotype was counted between two and nine times. The gene calls are TRBV29-1 and TRBJ1-2; the D gene is possibly TRBD1 (5 bases). CDR1 and CDR2 (germline): SQVTM, ANQGSEA. Trimming pared 7 bases from V and 9 bases from J, leaving 15 bases between. The CDR3 runs 11 residues. CDR3 sequence (DNA): TGCAGCGCTGGGGGAGGTGAGCGCTACACCTTC. Amino acids: CSAGGGERYTF.

The J gene is TRBJ2-5, the V gene TRBV7-2; tentative D call: TRBD2 (5 bases). Germline CDR1 and CDR2: SGHTA and FQGNSA. The V gene lost 2 bases and the J gene lost 11 bases, with 18 bases spanning the gap. The CDR3 extends over 14 amino acids. Written as DNA, the CDR3 is TGTGCCAGCAGCTTATTCGGGGATCCTTACGGGCAGTACTTC. The encoded protein is CASSLFGDPYGQYF.

The chain employs TRBV12-3 or TRBV12-4 and TRBJ2-3; no clear D gene. This CDR3 region has 16 residues. V gave up 6 bases and J gave up 0 bases, with 16 bases separating them. The CDR3 nucleotides read TGTGCCAGCAGCGACGGCCCGTCGTCAAGCACAGATACGCAGTATTTT. Translated: CASSDGPSSSTDTQYF.

This sequence joins TRBV10-3 and TRBJ2-5, with D maybe TRBD1 (7 bases). Gene TRBJ2-7 matches the end of the DNA better, so the J call may be wrong. The germline gives CDR1 ENHRY, CDR2 SYGVKD. CDR3 length: 18 residues. This chain's CDR3 is CAISDNLRWTGGHYEQYF. As DNA, the CDR3 is TGTGCCATCAGTGATAATCTCAGATGGACAGGAGGGCATTACGAGCAGTACTTC.

In this sample, this clonotype turned up a few times. V usage is TRBV6-5 and J usage is TRBJ1-2; TRBD1 is a possible D gene (5 bases). Germline loops: CDR1 MNHEY, CDR2 SVGAGI. V lost 0 bases and J lost 7, with 15 bases in between. This CDR3 contains 15 residues. CDR3 sequence (DNA): TGTGCCAGCAGTTACTCGGGGTTGGGACGGATTGGCTACACCTTC. As protein: CASSYSGLGRIGYTF.

The genes are TRBV3-1 and TRBJ2-3; TRBD2 aligns across 8 bases. The V segment lost 0 bases and the J segment 9 bases; nucleotides outside the gene matches: 11. There are 16 residues in the CDR3. Germline CDR1 and CDR2: LGHDT and YNNKEL (reference sequence). The CDR3 is CASSQEPGGARDTQYF. CDR3 DNA: TGTGCCAGCAGCCAAGAACCGGGGGGGGCCCGAGACACGCAGTATTTT.

The chain carries TRBV5-1 and TRBJ2-1; 9 nucleotides agree with TRBD1. The germline V gene has CDR1 SGHRS and CDR2 YFSETQ. The trim removed 2 bases at V and 7 bases at J, leaving 7 bases unmatched. This CDR3 has 15 residues. Here the CDR3 reads CASSFGDREGNEQFF. CDR3 nucleotides: TGCGCCAGCAGCTTTGGGGACAGGGAAGGGAATGAGCAGTTCTTC.